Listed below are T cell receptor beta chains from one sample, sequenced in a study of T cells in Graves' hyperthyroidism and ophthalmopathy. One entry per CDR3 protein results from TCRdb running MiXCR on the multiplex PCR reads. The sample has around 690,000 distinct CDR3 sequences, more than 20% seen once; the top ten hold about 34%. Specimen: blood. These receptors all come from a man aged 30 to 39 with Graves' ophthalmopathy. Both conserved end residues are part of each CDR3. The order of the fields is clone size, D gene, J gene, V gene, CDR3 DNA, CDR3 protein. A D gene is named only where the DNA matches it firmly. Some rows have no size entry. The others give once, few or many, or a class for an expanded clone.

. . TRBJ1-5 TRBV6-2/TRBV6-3 TGTGCCAGCAGTTACTTTAGCAATCAGCCCCAGCATTTT CASSYFSNQPQHF
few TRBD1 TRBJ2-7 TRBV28 TGTGCCAGCAGTAAACAGGGGGGATACGTTTACGAGCAGTACTTC CASSKQGGYVYEQYF
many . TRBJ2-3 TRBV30 TGTGCCTGGAGTGTACCTCTGGCGTCTCGAAGCACAGATACGCAGTATTTT CAWSVPLASRSTDTQYF
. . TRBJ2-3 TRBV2 TGTGCCAGCCTTCGGACAATTAGCACAGATACGCAGTATTTT CASLRTISTDTQYF
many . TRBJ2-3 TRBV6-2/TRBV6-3 TGTGCCAGCACCCCGACCGGGATACACACAGATACGCAGTATTTT CASTPTGIHTDTQYF
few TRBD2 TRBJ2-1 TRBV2 TGTGCCAGCACCGAACTAGCGGGTAACAATGAGCAGTTCTTC CASTELAGNNEQFF
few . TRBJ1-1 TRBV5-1 TGCGCCAGCAGCTTGGCCCCAGGGGACACTGAAGCTTTCTTT CASSLAPGDTEAFF
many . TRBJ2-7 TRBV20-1 TGCAGTGCTCCCCGGGACTCCACCTACGAGCAGTACTTC CSAPRDSTYEQYF
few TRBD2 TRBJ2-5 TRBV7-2 TGTGCCAGCAGCCTGACGGGGCTAGCGGGATCATTTCAGTACTTC CASSLTGLAGSFQYF
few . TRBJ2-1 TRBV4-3 TGCGCCAGCAGCCAAGAGTTGGTAGAAGATGCCACCAATGAGCAGTTCTTC CASSQELVEDATNEQFF
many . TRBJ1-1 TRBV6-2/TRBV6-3 TGTGCCAGCAGTTACCGGACGTATGAAGCTTTCTTT CASSYRTYEAFF
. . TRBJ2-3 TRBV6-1 TGTGCCAGCAGTGAAATGGTGCCCTTCTCTACGCAGTATTTT CASSEMVPFSTQYF
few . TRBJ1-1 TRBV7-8 TGTGCCAGCAGCTTAGCGTCATCGGGCGGTGGGGTCACTGAAGCTTTCTTT CASSLASSGGGVTEAFF
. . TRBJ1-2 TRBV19 TGTGCCAGTAGTTCGGGGCTTAAGAACTATGGCTACACCTTC CASSSGLKNYGYTF
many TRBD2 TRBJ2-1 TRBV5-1 TGCGCCAGCAGCCCCAGGGCTAGCGGGGCGAACAATGAGCAGTTCTTC CASSPRASGANNEQFF
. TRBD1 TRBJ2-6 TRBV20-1 TGCAGTGCTAGTTCGGACAGGTTTAGCTCTGGGGCCAACGTCCTGACTTTC CSASSDRFSSGANVLTF
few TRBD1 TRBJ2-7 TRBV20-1 TGCAGTGCTCAACGGGACAGGGGAATCTACGAGCAGTACTTC CSAQRDRGIYEQYF
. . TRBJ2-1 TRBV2 TGTGCCAGCAGAGACCTACCCAGCTCCTACAATGAGCAGTTCTTC CASRDLPSSYNEQFF
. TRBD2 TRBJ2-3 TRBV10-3 TGTGCCATCAGGGGACCGGGACTAGCGGGAGAGAGCACAGATACGCAGTATTTT CAIRGPGLAGESTDTQYF
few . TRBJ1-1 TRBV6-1 TGTGCCAGCAACCCACCCCCGGCTAGTGAAGCTTTCTTT CASNPPPASEAFF
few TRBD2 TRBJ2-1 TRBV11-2 TGTGCCAGCAGCTTAGCGACTAGCGGGGACCACAATGAGCAGTTCTTC CASSLATSGDHNEQFF
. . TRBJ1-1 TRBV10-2 TGCGCCAGCAGCCGGGGCGGCATTCAGAGGAACACTGAAGCTTTCTTT CASSRGGIQRNTEAFF
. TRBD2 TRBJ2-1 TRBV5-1 TGCGCCAGCAGCCCTCTAACTAGCGGGAGGGCCTCTGAGCAGTTCTTC CASSPLTSGRASEQFF
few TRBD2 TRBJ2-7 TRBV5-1 TGCGCCAGCAGCACCTCGGGGGTAGCGGGGACCCTTTCCTACGAGCAGTACTTC CASSTSGVAGTLSYEQYF
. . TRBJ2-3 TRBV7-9 TGTGCCAGCAGCACCCTAGGGGAGCATGATACGCAGTATTTT CASSTLGEHDTQYF
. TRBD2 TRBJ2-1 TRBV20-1 TGCAGTGCTAGGCCGCGGGGGGCACCGACCTACAATGAGCAGTTCTTC CSARPRGAPTYNEQFF
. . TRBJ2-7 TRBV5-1 TGCGCCAGCAAGGGGGGGACAACCGCGCACTACGAGCAGTACTTC CASKGGTTAHYEQYF
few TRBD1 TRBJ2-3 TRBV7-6 TGTGCCAGCAGCTTAGCTCCGGGACAGGGAGTCACAGATACGCAGTATTTT CASSLAPGQGVTDTQYF
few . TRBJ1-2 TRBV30 TGTGCCTGTGCTGGGAGGGCCGAAAACTATGGCTACACCTTC CACAGRAENYGYTF
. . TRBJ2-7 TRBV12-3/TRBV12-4 TGTGCCAGCAGCCTTCTAGGGCTAGTGGGAGCCTACGAGCAGTACTTC CASSLLGLVGAYEQYF
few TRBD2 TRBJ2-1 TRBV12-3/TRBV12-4 TGTGCCAGCAGCCCAGCGGGAGTGGGGGAGCAGTTCTTC CASSPAGVGEQFF
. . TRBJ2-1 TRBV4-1 TGCGCCAGCAGCCGGTTCAATGAGCAGTTCTTC CASSRFNEQFF
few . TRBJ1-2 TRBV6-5 TGTGCCAGCAGTTACTCACCAAGCCAGGGCTACACCTTC CASSYSPSQGYTF
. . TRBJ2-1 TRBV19 TGTGCCAGTAGGGGCGGGACAGCCCAGGACTCAGAGCAGTTCTTC CASRGGTAQDSEQFF
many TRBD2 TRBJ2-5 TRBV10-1 TGCGCCAGCAGTGATACGGCGGGAGCAAAGACCCAGTACTTC CASSDTAGAKTQYF
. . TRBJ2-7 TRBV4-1 TGCGCCAGCAGCCAAGTGGAGGGAATTCCCTACGAGCAGTACTTC CASSQVEGIPYEQYF
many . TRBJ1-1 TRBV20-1 TGCAGTGCTAGATCAGCACGGAACACTGAAGCTTTCTTT CSARSARNTEAFF
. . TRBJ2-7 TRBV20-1 TGCAGTGCTGTGGAGGGTTCGGACTACGAGCAGTACTTC CSAVEGSDYEQYF
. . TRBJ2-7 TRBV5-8 TGTGCCAGCAGCCGCGGAGGAACCTACGAGCAGTACTTC CASSRGGTYEQYF
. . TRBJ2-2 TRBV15 TGTGCCACCAGCAGAGGATCCAACACCGGGGAGCTGTTTTTT CATSRGSNTGELFF
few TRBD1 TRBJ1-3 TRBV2 TGTGCCAGCAGTGAAAGACAGGGGTCTGGAAACACCATATATTTT CASSERQGSGNTIYF
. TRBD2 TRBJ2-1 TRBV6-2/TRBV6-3 TGTGCCAGCAGTTACCGACGGACTAGCGGGAATGAGCAGTTCTTC CASSYRRTSGNEQFF
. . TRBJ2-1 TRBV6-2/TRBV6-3 TGTGCCAGCAGTTCCAACGACGTTTTCTCCAATGAGCAGTTCTTC CASSSNDVFSNEQFF
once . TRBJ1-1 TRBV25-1 TGTGCCAGCAAAAAAGGAGACAGGTACACTGAAGCTTTCTTT CASKKGDRYTEAFF
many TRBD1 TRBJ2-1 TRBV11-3 TGTGCCAGCAGCTTAGGGGGACAGGGGGCACTTGAGCAGTTCTTC CASSLGGQGALEQFF
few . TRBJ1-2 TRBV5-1 TGCGCCAGCAGCTTGGTGACAGGCTTAGATGGCTACACCTTC CASSLVTGLDGYTF
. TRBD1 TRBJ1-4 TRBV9 TGTGCCAGCAGTCTGGACAGGGGGCAAGGTGAAAAACTGTTTTTT CASSLDRGQGEKLFF
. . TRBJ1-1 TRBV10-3 TGTGCCATCAGTGAGAACCGGGCAGGGGCGACCTCCACTGAAGCTTTCTTT CAISENRAGATSTEAFF
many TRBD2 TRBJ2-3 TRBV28 TGTGCCAGCACCCTATCTCCAGCGGGAGTGGGAGATACGCAGTATTTT CASTLSPAGVGDTQYF
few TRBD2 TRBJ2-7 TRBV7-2 TGTGCCAGCAGCTTAGGACCCGGGACTAGCGGGTTACCCTACGAGCAGTACTTC CASSLGPGTSGLPYEQYF
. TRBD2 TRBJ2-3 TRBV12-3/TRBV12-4 TGTGCCAGCAGTTTAGGTGCACTAGCGGGAGTGGATACGCAATATTTT CASSLGALAGVDTQYF
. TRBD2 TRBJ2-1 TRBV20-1 TGCAGTGCTAGAGTTGCGGGAGGGTTCAGCTCCTACAATGAGCAGTTCTTC CSARVAGGFSSYNEQFF
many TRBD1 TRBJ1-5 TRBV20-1 TGCAGTGCTAGAGATCGGGGCAATCTACGGGACAGGACGACAAATAGCAATCAGCCCCAGCATTTT CSARDRGNLRDRTTNSNQPQHF
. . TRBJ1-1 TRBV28 TGTGCCAGCAGCCGGGCTTTGGGTGAAGCTTTCTTT CASSRALGEAFF
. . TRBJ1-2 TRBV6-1 TGTGCCAGCAGGGGGACGGAAGCTAACTATGGCTACACCTTC CASRGTEANYGYTF
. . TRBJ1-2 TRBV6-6 TGTGCCAGCAGTTACAATCAGGGAATAGATGGCTACACCTTC CASSYNQGIDGYTF
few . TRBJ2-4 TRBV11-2 TGTGCCAGCAGCCCTGACAGGAACATTCAGTACTTC CASSPDRNIQYF
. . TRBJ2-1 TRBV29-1 TGCAGCGTCCCCACCGGGGTTAGCTCCTACAATGAGCAGTTCTTC CSVPTGVSSYNEQFF
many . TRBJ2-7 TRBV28 TGTGCCAGCTCTCACTCCTACGAGCAGTACTTC CASSHSYEQYF